A single sample is the source of the 21 T cell receptor beta chains below, sequenced in a study of blood T cell repertoires in COVID-19 (dated by TCRdb to 2018 to 2020). Libraries were constructed by the immunoSEQ multiplex PCR assay. TCRdb retrieved this table from immuneACCESS and kept in-frame rearrangements only. Not all clones are present; in checked studies, unresolved V genes account for under half, and no reason is known for the remainder. The sample data list approximately 170,000 clones, and 80% to 85% of these were observed just once. The ten biggest clones cover nearly 8% of the sample. The sample was PBMCs or T cells enriched from blood (not recorded which). These receptors came from a woman in her forties or fifties who had recovered from COVID-19.

The J gene is TRBJ2-3, the V gene TRBV5-1; D is ambiguous. This CDR3 region has 15 residues. Germline CDR1 is SGHRS and CDR2 is YFSETQ. The ends were cut back, 0 bases at V and 3 bases at J, with 11 bases in the middle. Here the CDR3 DNA reads TGCGCCAGCAGCTTGGCCTTGGCTAGTACAGATACGCAGTATTTT. Translation: CASSLALASTDTQYF. The full variable domain, in which reference TRBV5-1 and TRBJ2-3 provide the parts outside the CDR3, is KAGVTQTPRYLIKTRGQQVTLSCSPISGHRSVSWYQQTPGQGLQFLFEYFSETQRNKGNFPGRFSGRQFSNSRSEMNVSTLELGDSALYLCASSLALASTDTQYFGPGTRLTVL.

This chain uses TRBV6-5 with TRBJ2-2; D is uncertain. Germline loops: CDR1 MNHEY, CDR2 SVGAGI. V was trimmed by 7 bases and J by 5 bases, leaving 5 bases between them. The CDR3 covers 11 residues. The CDR3 coding sequence is TGTGCCAGCATACTTACCGGGGAGCTGTTTTTT. This codes for CASILTGELFF.

The V and J genes are TRBV7-2 and TRBJ1-6; no firm D call. The V end lost 5 bases, the J end lost 7 bases, and 6 bases lay between the germline ends. Germline CDR1 SGHTA, CDR2 FQGNSA. The CDR3 is 12 residues long. The CDR3 is CASSPGNSPLHF. Written as DNA, the CDR3 is TGTGCCAGCAGCCCGGGGAATTCACCCCTCCACTTT.

The chain links TRBV6-5 to TRBJ2-4; 10 bases agree with TRBD2. The CDR3 has 15 amino acids. V lost 10 bases to trimming and J lost 2 bases; unmatched junction nucleotides: 8. Germline V gene data show CDR1 as MNHEY and CDR2 as SVGAGI. The CDR3 DNA follows: TGTGCCACCCAGCGGGAGGGGGCAACCAAAAACATTCAGTACTTC. This translates into CATQREGATKNIQYF.

This chain connects TRBV18 to TRBJ1-1; D remains ambiguous. V lost 2 bases, J lost 10 bases, and 14 bases lay in between. Germline V gene sequence: CDR1 KGHSH, CDR2 LQKENI. There are 13 residues in the CDR3. The CDR3 DNA reads as TGTGCCAGCTCACCAGACACCACCACGCCAGCTTTCTTT. Translation gives CASSPDTTTPAFF.

The rearrangement links TRBV28 to TRBJ2-7; weak D call: TRBD1 (6 bases). Germline V gene sequence: CDR1 MDHEN, CDR2 SYDVKM. V lost 6 bases to trimming and J lost 3 bases, with 15 bases between them. The CDR3 runs 14 residues. Written as DNA, the CDR3 is TGTGCCAGCAGGACGACAGGTGCCGGCTACGAGCAGTACTTC. Protein: CASRTTGAGYEQYF.

This clone was observed a handful of times. The chain joins TRBV19 to TRBJ1-2, with a weak D call TRBD1 (5 bases). V lost 6 bases to trimming and J lost 3 bases, with 20 bases between them. Germline V gives CDR1 LNHDA, CDR2 SQIVND (reference sequence). CDR3 length equals 16 residues. CDR3 sequence: CASSTGGADSHYGYTF. CDR3 bases: TGTGCCAGTAGCACGGGTGGGGCCGATAGTCACTATGGCTACACCTTC.

The rearrangement links TRBV2 to TRBJ1-1; 10 bases map to TRBD1. This CDR3 spans 12 amino acids. Germline CDR1 and CDR2: SNHLY and FYNNEI. V lost 4 bases to trimming and J lost 8 bases; unmatched junction nucleotides: 1. DNA of the CDR3: TGTGCCAGCAGTGGGGACAGGGGCGAAGCTTTCTTT. This translates into CASSGDRGEAFF.

The genes are TRBV4-3 and TRBJ2-1; 7 positions match TRBD2. The CDR3 runs to 20 residues. J gave up 2 bases and V 0 bases, and 16 bases lay outside the gene matches. CDR1 is LGHNA and CDR2 is YSLEER in the germline V gene. CDR3 region: CASSQDQPPDPSGPYNEQFF. CDR3 coding DNA: TGCGCCAGCAGCCAAGATCAACCCCCTGACCCTAGCGGCCCCTACAATGAGCAGTTCTTC.

The chain employs TRBV7-2 and TRBJ2-1; D might be TRBD1 (6 bases). Germline values: CDR1 SGHTA, CDR2 FQGNSA. CDR3 length: 12 residues. V was shortened by 4 bases and J by 9 bases, with 10 bases between the two germline ends. CDR3 in amino acids: CASSSQGGEQFF. CDR3 sequence (DNA): TGTGCCAGCAGCTCACAAGGGGGTGAGCAGTTCTTC.

CDR3 loop: CASSTTGLYGYTF. CDR3 nucleotides: TGTGCCAGTAGTACGACAGGTCTGTATGGCTACACCTTC. This chain joins TRBV19 and TRBJ1-2, with D tentatively TRBD1 (6 bases). The CDR3 consists of 13 residues. V dropped 4 bases and J dropped 5 bases, with 11 bases sitting between them. CDR1 and CDR2 from the germline V gene are LNHDA and SQIVND (reference sequence).

The gene calls are TRBV6-2 or TRBV6-3 and TRBJ2-5, with D unresolved. This CDR3 is built from 14 residues. The V end was cut by 0 bases, the J end by 2 bases, with 7 bases between. Germline assignment: CDR1 MNHEY and CDR2 SVGEGT. The CDR3: CASSYSRLQETQYF. CDR3 coding DNA: TGTGCCAGCAGTTACTCGAGGCTTCAAGAGACCCAGTACTTC.

The chain links TRBV7-2 to TRBJ1-2, with 7 bases matching TRBD1. The CDR3 sequence is 13 residues long. CDR1 and CDR2 (germline): SGHTA, FQGNSA. V was clipped by 3 bases and J by 10 bases; unmatched bases: 8. CDR3 in amino acids: CASSLGQLSFYTF. CDR3 DNA: TGTGCCAGCAGCTTGGGACAGCTCTCTTTCTACACCTTC.

The gene calls are TRBV7-9 and TRBJ1-5; TRBD1 agrees at 8 bases. The germline V gene encodes CDR1 SEHNR and CDR2 FQNEAQ (reference sequence). The CDR3 has 16 residues. The junction had 13 bases not matched to a gene; V was cut back by 5 bases and J by 7 bases. The CDR3 DNA follows: TGTGCCAGCAGCCTGGGGACAGGCTTAGATCAACAGCCCCAGCATTTT. Amino acid sequence: CASSLGTGLDQQPQHF.

The chain is built from TRBV9 and TRBJ2-3; D perhaps matches TRBD2 (6 bases). CDR1 and CDR2 from the germline V gene are SGDLS and YYNGEE. Between the trimmed V and J ends, which lost 3 bases and 7 bases, there was a span of 12 bases. The CDR3 is 13 residues long. For the CDR3, the DNA is TGTGCCAGCAGCGAGGGCGGGACGTATACGCAGTATTTT. This gives the protein CASSEGGTYTQYF. Complete variable domain (other parts from reference TRBV9 and TRBJ2-3): DSGVTQTPKHLITATGQRVTLRCSPRSGDLSVYWYQQSLDQGLQFLIQYYNGEERAKGNILERFSAQQFPDLHSELNLSSLELGDSALYFCASSEGGTYTQYFGPGTRLTVL.

As to this clone: A read error is possible here, since a much larger clone lies one base away. This sample includes further DNA sequences coding for the same CDR3. The genes are TRBV3-1 (or the pseudogene TRBV3-2) and TRBJ2-5, with TRBD2 as a possible D gene (7 bases). V lost 11 bases and J 6 bases, leaving 22 bases between the germline ends. The CDR3 is made up of 14 amino acids. Germline V gives CDR1 LGHDT, CDR2 YNNKEL (reference sequence). The CDR3 protein is CAPSQGRGGQTQYF. The CDR3 DNA sequence: TGTGCCCCCAGCCAAGGGAGGGGGGGGCAGACCCAGTACTTC.

J is TRBJ2-1 and V is TRBV28; D gene unclear. Trimming took off 3 bases at V and 0 bases at J, with 6 bases between the two ends. The CDR3 is made up of 14 amino acids. CDR1 MDHEN and CDR2 SYDVKM come from the germline V gene. The CDR3 DNA is TGTGCCAGCAGTTTGGCTAGCTCCTACAATGAGCAGTTCTTC. Amino acid sequence: CASSLASSYNEQFF.

The genes are TRBV23-1 and TRBJ2-7, with 10 bases matching TRBD1. TRBV23-1 is an open reading frame, and its role is uncertain. V shed 6 bases, J shed 4 bases, and the junction held 12 bases outside the gene matches. This CDR3 has 16 residues. The CDR3 nucleotides read TGCGCCAGCAGCCCAGATGGGGACAGGGGTCTATACGAGCAGTACTTC. The encoded protein is CASSPDGDRGLYEQYF.

V gene TRBV19 combines with J gene TRBJ1-6; 8 bases line up with TRBD1. Germline CDR1 reads LNHDA; CDR2 reads SQIVND (reference sequence). This CDR3 comprises 12 residues. V was clipped by 8 bases and J by 12 bases; unmatched bases: 6. CDR3 DNA: TGTGCCAGTGGGGACAGGACGGAACCCCTCCACTTT. It codes for CASGDRTEPLHF.

V usage is TRBV4-3 and J usage is TRBJ2-3, with 8 bases aligning to TRBD2. CDR1 LGHNA and CDR2 YSLEER come from the germline V gene. Losses at the gene ends were 4 bases for V and 3 bases for J; bases not matched to a gene: 6. The CDR3 sequence is 15 residues long. CDR3: CASSLQGLGTDTQYF. The CDR3 DNA sequence: TGCGCCAGCAGCCTACAGGGACTAGGTACAGATACGCAGTATTTT.

V usage is TRBV19 and J usage is TRBJ2-1; 10 nucleotides line up with TRBD2. V trimming: 7 bases; J trimming: 6 bases; junction bases outside the gene matches: 6. The CDR3 sequence is 14 residues long. Per the germline V gene, CDR1 is LNHDA and CDR2 is SQIVND (reference sequence). The CDR3, as DNA: TGTGCCAGTAAGCTTGGACTAGCGGCCAATGAGCAGTTCTTC. This encodes CASKLGLAANEQFF.